The clone carrying this TCR beta chain appeared a few times. What it binds is not known. Researchers used 5'RACE with constant-segment primers to make TCR alpha and TCR beta cDNA libraries that carry sample barcodes and UMIs. TCRdb reanalysed the 5' RACE reads using MiXCR and keeps one entry per CDR3 protein. The table has 300,000 to 400,000 distinct CDR3 sequences, about an eighth seen once. This entry comes from a study of T-cell memory formation after mild COVID-19. Overall study: In these data, TCR clusters were largely donor specific. Points from the study as a whole: Within pre-infection memory, some responding clones were found, suggesting cross-reactive memory joined.

Germline CDR1 SGDLS, CDR2 YYNGEE. The CDR3 covers 14 residues. V was shortened by 1 base and J by 0 bases, with 5 bases between the two germline ends. Input material: PBMCs or a T cell subset sorted from them (not recorded which). This TCR derives from a man between 18 and 29 years old who had mild COVID-19 (a few samples of this study predate the infection). Cell type and time point are not known. The chain carries TRBV9 and TRBJ1-3, with D hard to call. CDR3 nucleotide sequence: TGTGCCAGCAGCGTATTCCGCTCTGGAAACACCATATATTTT. It is translated as CASSVFRSGNTIYF.